Sequencing of this T cell receptor (beta chain) was carried out in a study of blood T cell repertoires in COVID-19. Original processing methods: Cell counts per sample came from amplifying reference gene primers. Assay: immunoSEQ multiplex PCR; the TCRdb copy retains only in-frame clones and omits some. Clone size and the V and J calls come from that table; the DNA yielded D and trimming. The sample contains about 18,000 clones, about nine tenths of which appear only once. Between the trimmed V and J ends, which lost 4 bases and 2 bases, there was a span of 12 bases. Germline V lookup: CDR1 PRHDT, CDR2 FYEKMQ (reference sequence). The CDR3 extends over 15 amino acids.

The rearrangement joins TRBV13 to TRBJ1-3; D is possibly TRBD1 (6 bases). This TCR was recovered from a man aged 50-59 years with active COVID-19. What was sequenced was peripheral blood. The CDR3 protein is CASSSWNRAGNTIYF. CDR3 DNA sequence: TGTGCCAGCAGCTCCTGGAACAGGGCTGGAAACACCATATATTTT.